What follows is one T cell receptor (beta chain) and its context. Its specificity is not known. A second PCR of about 7 to 11 cycles used a sample-barcoded 5' primer and a J-beta primer mix. MiXCR was run by TCRdb on the 5' RACE reads, yielding one entry per CDR3 protein. The sample has roughly 800,000 distinct CDR3 sequences, roughly 26% seen once. The data derive from a study of blood T cells in healthy people across ages. Whole-study results and caveats: A strong correlation was found between TCR beta diversity and the percentage of naive T cells.

Trimming at V came to 3 bases and at J to 7 bases, leaving 21 bases not matched to a gene. The germline V gene has CDR1 SGHNT and CDR2 YYREEE (reference sequence). This CDR3 comprises 21 residues. Separately, the same data were catalogued under a study of T cells of mothers and their children. As that report states: Both sample barcodes and 2-4 random nucleotides came from the M1S primer of the second PCR. Related mother-child pairs shared slightly more overlap than unrelated pairs, but the difference was non-significant.

The material sequenced was blood. The chain has TRBV5-4 and TRBJ2-2; 13 nucleotides agree with TRBD2. The source of this sequence is a boy between 10 and 17 years old in good health. In nucleotides, the CDR3 is TGTGCCAGCAGCTGGAGACATGGACTAGCGGGGGAACCCTTCCGGGACGGGGAGCTGTTTTTT. It codes for CASSWRHGLAGEPFRDGELFF.